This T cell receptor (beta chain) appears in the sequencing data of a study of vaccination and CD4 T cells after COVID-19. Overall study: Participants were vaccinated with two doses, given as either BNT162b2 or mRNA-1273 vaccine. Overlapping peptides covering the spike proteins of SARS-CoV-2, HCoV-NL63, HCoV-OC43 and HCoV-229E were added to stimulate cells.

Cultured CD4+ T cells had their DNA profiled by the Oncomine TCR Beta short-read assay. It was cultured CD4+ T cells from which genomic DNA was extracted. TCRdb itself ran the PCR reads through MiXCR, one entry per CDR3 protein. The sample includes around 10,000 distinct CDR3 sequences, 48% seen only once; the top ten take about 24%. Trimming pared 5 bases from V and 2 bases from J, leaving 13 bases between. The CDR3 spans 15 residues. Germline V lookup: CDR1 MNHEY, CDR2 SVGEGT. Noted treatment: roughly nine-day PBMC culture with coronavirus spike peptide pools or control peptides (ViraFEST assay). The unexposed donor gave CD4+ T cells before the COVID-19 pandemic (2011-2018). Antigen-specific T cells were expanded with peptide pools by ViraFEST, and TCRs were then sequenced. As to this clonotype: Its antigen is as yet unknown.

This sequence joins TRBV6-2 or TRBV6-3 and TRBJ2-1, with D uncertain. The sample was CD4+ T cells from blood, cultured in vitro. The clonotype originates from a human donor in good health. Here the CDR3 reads CASSLRQVTYNEQFF. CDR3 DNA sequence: TGTGCCAGCAGTCTACGGCAGGTGACCTACAATGAGCAGTTCTTC.